This T cell receptor beta chain was identified in a study of shared clonotypes between healthy human individuals. This CDR3 has 16 amino acids. V was clipped by 0 bases and J by 0 bases; unmatched bases: 4. CDR1 and CDR2 (germline): MNHNS, SASEGT. TCRdb's table, derived via immunoSEQ multiplex PCR, lists solely in-frame clones and lacks some. Of around 370,000 clones in the sample, 96% are singletons; the top ten hold 0.32%. The study's findings and limits: The study's rarefaction showed incomplete sorted-subset sequencing despite large depth.

Regarding this clone: Its matching antigen is unknown.

The clonotype was recovered from a young man in good health. The chain joins TRBV6-1 to TRBJ2-7; TRBD2 matches at 8 bases. The sequenced sample was memory CD8+ T cells sorted from blood. Subset noted: CD45RO+ cells pooled with CCR7-negative TemRA cells. The CDR3, as DNA: TGTGCCAGCAGTGAAGCGGAGCGGGAGTACTCCTACGAGCAGTACTTC. As protein: CASSEAEREYSYEQYF.